The T cell receptor beta chain under discussion was sequenced for a study of blood T cell repertoires in COVID-19. Study-level information: PBMCs, B-cell-depleted T cells, or T cells provided the cDNA or gDNA that made up the material.

Per the germline V gene, CDR1 is LNHDA and CDR2 is SQIVND (reference sequence). The CDR3 has 13 residues. V was shortened by 9 bases and J by 6 bases, with 14 bases between the two germline ends. The data were produced by immunoSEQ multiplex PCR, yet TCRdb's version contains in-frame clones alone and is incomplete. This table has about 50,000 clones, 75% to 80% appearing once. V gene TRBV19 combines with J gene TRBJ1-4, with D perhaps matching TRBD1 (5 bases). The TCR originated in a man in his fifties with active or convalescent COVID-19. Sequenced input: peripheral blood. This CDR3 reads CASHFTGYEKLFF. The DNA of the CDR3 is TGTGCCAGCCATTTCACAGGATATGAAAAACTGTTTTTT. The whole variable domain, remainder taken from reference TRBV19 and TRBJ1-4, is DGGITQSPKYLFRKEGQNVTLSCEQNLNHDAMYWYRQDPGQGLRLIYYSQIVNDFQKGDIAEGYSVSREKKESFPLTVTSAQKNPTAFYLCASHFTGYEKLFFGSGTQLSVL.